This T cell receptor (beta chain) was sequenced in a study of cytomegalovirus exposure and HLA in healthy donors. This CDR3 comprises 15 residues. The V gene's germline CDR1 is SEHNR and CDR2 FQNEAQ (reference sequence). J gave up 4 bases and V 5 bases, and 7 bases lay outside the gene matches. 60 Vbeta and 13 Jbeta primers were used in PCR. Libraries were prepared by immunoSEQ multiplex PCR; TCRdb keeps only in-frame clonotypes and omits some of them. The sample shows about 150,000 clones, around two thirds of them seen only once. The material sequenced was PBMCs. This chain joins TRBV7-9 and TRBJ1-4; 7 bases are shared with TRBD1. The receptor was derived from a woman aged 18-29 years in good health and CMV-seronegative. CDR3 loop: CASSRGTDLNEKLFF. DNA of the CDR3: TGTGCCAGCAGCCGAGGGACAGATCTTAATGAAAAACTGTTTTTT.